Described below is a single TCR beta chain sequence and its context. As yet, its antigen is unknown. The data were obtained in a study of beta chain features in type 1 diabetes. Study information: Investigators examined 107,917,701 sorted cells across all samples.

Notes on the study in general: Shortening that was moderate but significant affected the TCRB CDR3s of Type 1 diabetes patients in all four CD4+ subsets. More deletions and fewer insertions at VDJ junctions were seen in type 1 diabetes patients.

V shed 5 bases and J 4 bases; nucleotides not matched to a gene: 10. The CDR3 consists of 16 residues. CDR1 is SGHTA and CDR2 is FQGNSA in the germline V gene. The isolated RNA, all of it, was reverse transcribed, so expressed TCRB transcripts were what got sequenced. The method was immunoSEQ multiplex PCR; TCRdb's version includes in-frame clones alone and lacks a portion of them. The sample shows roughly 400,000 clones, roughly 15% of them seen only once. The sequence derives from a woman aged 18-35 years in good health. Source material: naive CD4+ T cells from blood. The chain joins TRBV7-2 to TRBJ1-1, with 10 bases that match TRBD1. This chain's CDR3 is CASSPGQGVMFTEAFF. The DNA for the CDR3 is TGTGCCAGCAGCCCCGGACAGGGGGTTATGTTCACTGAAGCTTTCTTT.